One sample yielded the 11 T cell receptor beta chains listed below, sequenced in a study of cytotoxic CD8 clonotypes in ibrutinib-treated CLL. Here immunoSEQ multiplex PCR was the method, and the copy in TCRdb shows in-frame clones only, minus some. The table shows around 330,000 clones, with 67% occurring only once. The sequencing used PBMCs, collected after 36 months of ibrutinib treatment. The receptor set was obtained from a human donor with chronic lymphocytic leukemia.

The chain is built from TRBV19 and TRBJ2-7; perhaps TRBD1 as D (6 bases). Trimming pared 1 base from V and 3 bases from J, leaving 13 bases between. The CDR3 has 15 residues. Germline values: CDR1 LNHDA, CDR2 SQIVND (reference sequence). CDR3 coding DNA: TGTGCCAGTAGTATAGTAGGAACAGGGCGCTACGAGCAGTACTTC. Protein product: CASSIVGTGRYEQYF. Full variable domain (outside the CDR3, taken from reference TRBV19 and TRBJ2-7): DGGITQSPKYLFRKEGQNVTLSCEQNLNHDAMYWYRQDPGQGLRLIYYSQIVNDFQKGDIAEGYSVSREKKESFPLTVTSAQKNPTAFYLCASSIVGTGRYEQYFGPGTRLTVT.

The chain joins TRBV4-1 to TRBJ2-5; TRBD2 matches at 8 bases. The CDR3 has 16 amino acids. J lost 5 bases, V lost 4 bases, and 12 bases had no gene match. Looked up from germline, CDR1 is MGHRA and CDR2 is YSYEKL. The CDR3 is CASSRAPGLDMETQYF. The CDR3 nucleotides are TGCGCCAGCAGCCGAGCACCGGGACTAGATATGGAGACCCAGTACTTC.

The CDR3 nucleotides read TGTGCCAGCACACGGACAGGGAACCAAGAGACCCAGTACTTC. It encodes CASTRTGNQETQYF. The rearrangement uses TRBV2 and TRBJ2-5, with TRBD1 matching over 8 bases. The V gene's germline CDR1 is SNHLY and CDR2 FYNNEI. The CDR3 consists of 14 residues. Trimming cost V 7 bases and J 0 bases; bases outside gene matches: 4.

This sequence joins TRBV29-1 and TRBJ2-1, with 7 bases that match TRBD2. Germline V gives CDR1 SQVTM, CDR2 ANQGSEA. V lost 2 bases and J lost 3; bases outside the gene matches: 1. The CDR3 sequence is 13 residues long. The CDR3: CSVELAVYNEQFF. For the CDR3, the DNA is TGCAGCGTTGAACTAGCGGTCTACAATGAGCAGTTCTTC.

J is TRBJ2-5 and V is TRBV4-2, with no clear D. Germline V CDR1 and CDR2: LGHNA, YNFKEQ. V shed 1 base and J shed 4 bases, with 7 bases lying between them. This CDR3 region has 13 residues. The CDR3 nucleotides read TGTGCCAGCAGCCAAGGGAGAGGAGAGACCCAGTACTTC. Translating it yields CASSQGRGETQYF.

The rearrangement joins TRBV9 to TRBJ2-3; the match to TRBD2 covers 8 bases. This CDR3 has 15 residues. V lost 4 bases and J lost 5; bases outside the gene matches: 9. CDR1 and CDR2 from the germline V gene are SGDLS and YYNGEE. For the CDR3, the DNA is TGTGCCAGCAGCCCCCCGGGGGGGGCCAGAGATACGCAGTATTTT. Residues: CASSPPGGARDTQYF.

This chain's CDR3 is CAISGGTGYDYGYTF. CDR3 in DNA: TGTGCCATCAGTGGGGGGACAGGGTATGACTATGGCTACACCTTC. This rearrangement joins TRBV10-3 to TRBJ1-2, with TRBD1 identical over 9 bases. The length of the CDR3 is 15 residues. The V and J ends lost 4 bases and 3 bases, in that order; junction bases with no gene match: 6. In germline, CDR1 is ENHRY, CDR2 SYGVKD.

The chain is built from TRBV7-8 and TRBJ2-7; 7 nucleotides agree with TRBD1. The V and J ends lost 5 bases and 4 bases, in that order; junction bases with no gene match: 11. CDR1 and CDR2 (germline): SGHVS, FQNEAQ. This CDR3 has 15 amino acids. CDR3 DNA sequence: TGTGCCAGCAGCCGGCTATACGAGACAGGGTACGAGCAGTACTTC. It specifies CASSRLYETGYEQYF.

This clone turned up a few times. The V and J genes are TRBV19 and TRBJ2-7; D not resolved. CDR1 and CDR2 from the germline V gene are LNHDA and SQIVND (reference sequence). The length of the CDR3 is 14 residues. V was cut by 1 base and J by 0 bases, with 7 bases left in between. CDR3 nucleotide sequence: TGTGCCAGTAGTATAGCGGGTAGCTCCTACGAGCAGTACTTC. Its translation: CASSIAGSSYEQYF.

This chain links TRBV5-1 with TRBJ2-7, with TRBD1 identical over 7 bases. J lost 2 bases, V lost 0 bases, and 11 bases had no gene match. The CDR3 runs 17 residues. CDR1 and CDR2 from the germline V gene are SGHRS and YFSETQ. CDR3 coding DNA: TGCGCCAGCAGCTTGGGTTCCGGGACAGCCTACGCCTACGAGCAGTACTTC. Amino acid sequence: CASSLGSGTAYAYEQYF. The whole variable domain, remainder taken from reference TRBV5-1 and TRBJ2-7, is KAGVTQTPRYLIKTRGQQVTLSCSPISGHRSVSWYQQTPGQGLQFLFEYFSETQRNKGNFPGRFSGRQFSNSRSEMNVSTLELGDSALYLCASSLGSGTAYAYEQYFGPGTRLTVT.

Here the CDR3 reads CASSPRQGLDTQYF. The CDR3 region has the DNA TGTGCCAGCTCACCCCGGCAGGGCTTGGATACGCAGTATTTT. This chain uses TRBV18 with TRBJ2-3; the D gene is possibly TRBD1 (5 bases). V lost 3 bases and J 6 bases, leaving 13 bases between the germline ends. Per germline, CDR1 KGHSH and CDR2 LQKENI. The CDR3 covers 14 residues.